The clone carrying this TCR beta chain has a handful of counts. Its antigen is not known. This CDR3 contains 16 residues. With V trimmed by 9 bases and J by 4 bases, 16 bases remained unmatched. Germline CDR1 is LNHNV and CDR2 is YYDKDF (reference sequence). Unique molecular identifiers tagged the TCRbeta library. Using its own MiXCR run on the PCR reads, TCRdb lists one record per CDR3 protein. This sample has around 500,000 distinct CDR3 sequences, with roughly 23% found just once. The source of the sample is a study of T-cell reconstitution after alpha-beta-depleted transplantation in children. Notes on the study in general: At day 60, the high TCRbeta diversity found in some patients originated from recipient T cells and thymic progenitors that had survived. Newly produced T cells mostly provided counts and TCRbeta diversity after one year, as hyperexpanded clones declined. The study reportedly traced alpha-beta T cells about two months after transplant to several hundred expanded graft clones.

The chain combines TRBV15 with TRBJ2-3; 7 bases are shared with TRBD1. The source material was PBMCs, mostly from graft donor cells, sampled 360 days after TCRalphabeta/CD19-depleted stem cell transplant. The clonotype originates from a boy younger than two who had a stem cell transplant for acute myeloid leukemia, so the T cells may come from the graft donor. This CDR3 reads CATATTYTGVSDTQYF. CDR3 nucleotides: TGTGCCACAGCGACCACTTACACAGGGGTGTCAGATACGCAGTATTTT.